The 25 T cell receptor beta chains presented below share a single source sample, sequenced in a study of glioma-infiltrating T cells. TCR alpha and beta CDR3 regions were amplified from RNA using iRepertoire nested multiplex PCR. TCRdb redid the calling of the multiplex PCR reads with MiXCR, one entry per CDR3 protein. The sample includes 300,000 to 450,000 distinct CDR3 sequences, 41% of them seen just once. Sequenced material: glioma tissue, nonneoplastic brain tissue, or PBMCs (not recorded which). The source is a human donor with low-grade glioma or glioblastoma, undergoing nonglioma brain surgery, or in good health (not recorded which).

A word on this clonotype: The junction does not match germline at one end; this may be a read error. This sequence joins TRBV28 and TRBJ1-5; D unresolved. The CDR3 is made up of 13 amino acids. Per the germline V gene, CDR1 is MDHEN and CDR2 is SYDVKM. For the CDR3, the DNA is TGTGCCAGCAGCACTTTTAGCAATCAGACCCAGCATTTT. Its translation: CASSTFSNQTQHF.

A note on this clonotype: One junction end disagrees with the germline gene, perhaps due to a read error. The chain links TRBV20-1 to TRBJ1-1; D ambiguous. The CDR3 contains 14 residues. Germline CDR1 is DFQATT and CDR2 is SNEGSKA (reference sequence). The CDR3 DNA reads TGCAGTGCTAGAGATCATGGGCGGGCCACTAAAGCTTTCTTT. It encodes CSARDHGRATKAFF.

This clonotype was seen once. The genes are TRBV20-1 and TRBJ2-2; 12 bases are shared with TRBD2. Per germline, CDR1 DFQATT and CDR2 SNEGSKA (reference sequence). The CDR3 has 16 residues. J was trimmed by 7 bases and V by 2 bases; bases with no gene match: 8. Here the CDR3 reads CSARPTSGRLGGELFF. In DNA, the CDR3 is TGCAGTGCTAGACCGACTAGCGGGAGATTAGGCGGGGAGCTGTTTTTT.

This clonotype was recorded a few times. V is TRBV7-9 and J is TRBJ2-7, with 8 bases that match TRBD1. V was pared by 6 bases and J by 0 bases, with 16 bases of the junction left unmatched. The CDR3 runs to 18 residues. The germline V gene has CDR1 SEHNR and CDR2 FQNEAQ (reference sequence). Here the CDR3 reads CASSDTLGEGQVSYEQYF. The CDR3, as DNA: TGTGCCAGCAGTGACACCCTCGGTGAGGGACAGGTCTCCTACGAGCAGTACTTC.

This clonotype has only a few counts. The CDR3 sequence is CASSLGAYEQFF. CDR3 DNA: TGTGCCAGCAGTTTGGGGGCGTATGAGCAGTTCTTC. The gene calls are TRBV28 and TRBJ2-1, with D possibly TRBD1 on 6 matching bases. Germline CDR1 and CDR2: MDHEN and SYDVKM. Trimming took 3 bases from V and 8 from J, leaving 8 bases between them. The CDR3 spans 12 residues. Full variable domain (remainder filled in from reference TRBV28 and TRBJ2-1): DVKVTQSSRYLVKRTGEKVFLECVQDMDHENMFWYRQDPGLGLRLIYFSYDVKMKEKGDIPEGYSVSREKKERFSLILESASTNQTSMYLCASSLGAYEQFFGPGTRLTVL.

This clonotype was observed a handful of times. The genes are TRBV7-8 and TRBJ2-1, with a tentative D call TRBD2 (6 bases). The CDR3 runs 17 residues. Per germline, CDR1 SGHVS and CDR2 FQNEAQ. V shed 4 bases and J shed 0 bases, with 16 bases lying between them. The CDR3 protein is CASSSRDLFSSYNEQFF. The CDR3 nucleotides read TGTGCCAGCAGCTCCAGGGACTTATTCAGCTCCTACAATGAGCAGTTCTTC.

This clonotype appeared many times. V is TRBV6-1 and J is TRBJ1-2; D gene ambiguous. From germline, CDR1 is MNHNS and CDR2 SASEGT. V was clipped by 6 bases and J by 7 bases, with 9 bases between them. The CDR3 sequence is 11 residues long. The CDR3 sequence: CASSSLGGYTF. CDR3 coding DNA: TGTGCCAGCAGCTCCTTGGGTGGCTACACCTTC.

In its sample, this clonotype was seen many times. The chain uses TRBV6-6 and TRBJ1-2; no reliable D call. V dropped 0 bases and J dropped 8 bases, with 19 bases sitting between them. CDR1 is MNHNY and CDR2 is SVGAGI in the germline V gene (reference sequence). The CDR3 is 16 residues long. CDR3 sequence reads: CASSYSIQVPTGGYTF. As DNA, the CDR3 is TGTGCCAGCAGTTACTCCATTCAAGTCCCGACGGGCGGCTACACCTTC.

This clonotype was seen at least ten times. V is TRBV6-6 and J is TRBJ2-1; TRBD1 might be the D (6 bases). Trimming stripped 0 bases from V and 3 bases from J, with 18 bases between. CDR1 is MNHNY, CDR2 SVGAGI, per germline (reference sequence). The CDR3 spans 18 residues. The CDR3 loop reads CASSYSAYRVGDYNEQFF. The CDR3 nucleotides are TGTGCCAGCAGTTACTCCGCCTACAGGGTCGGGGACTACAATGAGCAGTTCTTC.

Worth noting for this clonotype: A junction end diverges from the germline sequence, so it may reflect a read error. The V and J genes are TRBV20-1 and TRBJ2-5, with 7 bases matching TRBD2. CDR1 is DFQATT, CDR2 SNEGSKA, per germline (reference sequence). CDR3 length equals 16 residues. In DNA, the CDR3 is TGCAGTGCCCGGTGGGGGGGGAGGCCATCCCAAGAGACCCAGTGCTTC. As protein: CSARWGGRPSQETQCF.

Note on this clonotype: A read error may produce the germline difference seen at one junction end. The chain employs TRBV15 and TRBJ2-2; TRBD1 is a possible D gene (5 bases). The CDR3 is 15 amino acids. CDR1 and CDR2 from the germline V gene are LNHNV and YYDKDF (reference sequence). The CDR3 loop reads CATSRRNRNNGELFF. CDR3 DNA: TGTGCCACCAGCAGGCGTAACAGGAACAACGGGGAGCTGTTTTTT.

This clonotype was picked up many times. V usage is TRBV28 and J usage is TRBJ1-1; 7 nucleotides agree with TRBD1. The CDR3 is 14 amino acids. CDR1 MDHEN and CDR2 SYDVKM come from the germline V gene. Trimming cost V 4 bases and J 1 base; bases outside gene matches: 3. CDR3 sequence: CASSSRTGNTEAFF. CDR3 sequence (DNA): TGTGCCAGCAGTTCCCGGACAGGGAACACTGAAGCTTTCTTT.

On this clonotype itself: This sequence may be a read error, since a much larger clone differs from it by one base. The rearrangement joins TRBV28 to TRBJ2-3; D is unclear. The germline V gene encodes CDR1 MDHEN and CDR2 SYDVKM. The CDR3 runs to 11 residues. DNA of the CDR3: TGTGCCAGCAGTTTCGGAGATAAGCAGTATTTT. It codes for CASSFGDKQYF.

The V and J genes are TRBV12-3 or TRBV12-4 and TRBJ2-1; the D is unclear. Deletions cut 6 bases from V and 1 base from J, with 13 bases between. The CDR3 contains 15 residues. CDR3 in DNA: TGTGCCAGCAGCCGACCCCATCCTTCCTACAATGAGCAGTTCTTC. It encodes CASSRPHPSYNEQFF.

V and J are TRBV5-1 and TRBJ2-7, with 8 bases lining up with TRBD2. CDR1 and CDR2 (germline): SGHRS, YFSETQ. The CDR3 runs to 15 residues. V trimming: 1 base; J trimming: 4 bases; junction bases outside the gene matches: 7. This CDR3 is CASSLWTSRAYEQYF. The CDR3, as DNA: TGCGCCAGCAGCTTGTGGACTAGCAGAGCATACGAGCAGTACTTC.

This clonotype was recorded at least ten times. CDR3 amino acids: CASLFSNSYRSGRADTQYF. In DNA, the CDR3 is TGTGCCAGCCTTTTCTCTAATTCGTACCGCAGCGGTCGGGCAGATACGCAGTATTTT. The rearrangement joins TRBV27 to TRBJ2-3; D is perhaps TRBD2 (5 bases). The CDR3 sequence is 19 residues long. In germline, CDR1 is MNHEY, CDR2 SMNVEV (reference sequence). Trimming cost V 8 bases and J 4 bases, with 31 bases left between them.

This clonotype was counted only a few times. The J gene is TRBJ1-2, the V gene TRBV7-9; weak D call: TRBD1 (5 bases). Germline loops: CDR1 SEHNR, CDR2 FQNEAQ (reference sequence). This CDR3 region has 14 residues. Trimming took 5 bases from V and 3 from J, leaving 13 bases between them. The CDR3 loop reads CASSPRGTDYGYTF. In nucleotides, the CDR3 is TGTGCCAGCAGCCCCCGTGGGACCGACTATGGCTACACCTTC.

This clonotype appeared a single time. A much larger clonotype is one base distant, so this may be a read error. The chain carries TRBV25-1 and TRBJ2-1, with 12 bases that match TRBD2. Losses at the gene ends were 4 bases for V and 3 bases for J; bases not matched to a gene: 10. The CDR3 sequence is 18 residues long. Germline V lookup: CDR1 MGHDK, CDR2 SYGVNS. CDR3 DNA: TGTGCCAGCAGTGGATTATCTAGCGGGAGGGGCTTCTACAATGAGCAGTTCTTC. Translated, it gives CASSGLSSGRGFYNEQFF.

The table lists this clonotype with a few counts. The chain links TRBV7-9 to TRBJ1-5; possibly TRBD1 for D (5 bases). The ends were cut back, 1 base at V and 0 bases at J, with 13 bases in the middle. Per germline, CDR1 SEHNR and CDR2 FQNEAQ (reference sequence). The CDR3 totals 17 residues. Written as DNA, the CDR3 is TGTGCCAGCAGCTTAGGACAGCCTGCCTTTAGCAATCAGCCCCAGCATTTT. It is translated as CASSLGQPAFSNQPQHF.

The chain joins TRBV29-1 to TRBJ1-2; unclear D gene. V dropped 4 bases and J dropped 0 bases, with 9 bases sitting between them. This CDR3 is 13 amino acids long. CDR1 is SQVTM, CDR2 ANQGSEA, per germline. The CDR3 is CSVGTDSNYGYTF. The CDR3, as DNA: TGCAGCGTTGGAACAGACTCTAACTATGGCTACACCTTC.

The rearrangement uses TRBV7-2 and TRBJ1-2; 7 bases line up with TRBD1. Germline CDR1 reads SGHTA; CDR2 reads FQGNSA. J gave up 3 bases and V 5 bases, and 6 bases lay outside the gene matches. The CDR3 sequence is 14 residues long. The CDR3 DNA follows: TGTGCCAGCAGCATAGACAGGGTGGACTATGGCTACACCTTC. This translates into CASSIDRVDYGYTF.

The rearrangement links TRBV3-1 to TRBJ2-1; D uncertain. In germline, CDR1 is LGHDT, CDR2 YNNKEL (reference sequence). The CDR3 totals 16 residues. Trimming took off 0 bases at V and 1 base at J, with 10 bases between the two ends. The CDR3 loop reads CASSQDGHLSYNEQFF. Written as DNA, the CDR3 is TGTGCCAGCAGCCAAGATGGGCACCTATCCTACAATGAGCAGTTCTTC.

Turning to this clonotype: A much bigger clone sits one base away, suggesting this may be a read error. The final CDR3 position lacks the conserved phenylalanine or tryptophan, pointing to a likely read error. The J gene is TRBJ2-7, the V gene TRBV6-1, with 7 bases identical to TRBD1. Germline V gene sequence: CDR1 MNHNS, CDR2 SASEGT. The CDR3 covers 14 residues. The trim removed 7 bases at V and 3 bases at J, leaving 9 bases unmatched. DNA of the CDR3: TGTGCCAGCACCGACAGGGAGTTTAACTACGAGCAGTACATC. Translating it yields CASTDREFNYEQYI.

V usage is TRBV18 and J usage is TRBJ2-7; D uncertain. The ends were cut back, 4 bases at V and 1 base at J, with 11 bases in the middle. CDR1 and CDR2 from the germline V gene are KGHSH and LQKENI. The CDR3 loop spans 14 amino acids. The DNA of the CDR3 is TGTGCCAGCTCACTCTCGCCCGATTCCTACGAGCAGTACTTC. Translating it yields CASSLSPDSYEQYF. Variable domain in full (rest from reference TRBV18 and TRBJ2-7): NAGVMQNPRHLVRRRGQEARLRCSPMKGHSHVYWYRQLPEEGLKFMVYLQKENIIDESGMPKERFSAEFPKEGPSILRIQQVVRGDSAAYFCASSLSPDSYEQYFGPGTRLTVT.

The rearrangement uses TRBV20-1 and TRBJ2-7; TRBD1 matches at 7 bases. Germline V lookup: CDR1 DFQATT, CDR2 SNEGSKA (reference sequence). The CDR3 has 13 residues. After removal of 7 bases from V and 1 base from J, the junction contained 7 bases not matched to a gene. The CDR3 region is CSDAHRGSYEQYF. The CDR3 nucleotides read TGCAGTGACGCACACAGGGGTTCCTACGAGCAGTACTTC.